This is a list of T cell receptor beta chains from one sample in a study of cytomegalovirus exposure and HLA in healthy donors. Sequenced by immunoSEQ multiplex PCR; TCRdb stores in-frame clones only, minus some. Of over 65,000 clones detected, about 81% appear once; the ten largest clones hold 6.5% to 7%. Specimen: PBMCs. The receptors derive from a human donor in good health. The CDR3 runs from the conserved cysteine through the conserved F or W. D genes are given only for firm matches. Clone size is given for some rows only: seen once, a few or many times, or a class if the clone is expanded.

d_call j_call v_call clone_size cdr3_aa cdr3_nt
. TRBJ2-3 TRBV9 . CASSVRGGFTDTQYF TGTGCCAGCAGCGTGAGGGGGGGGTTCACAGATACGCAGTATTTT
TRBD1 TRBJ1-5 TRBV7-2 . CASSSNAGGSNQPQHF TGTGCCAGCAGCTCGAACGCAGGGGGGTCGAATCAGCCCCAGCATTTT
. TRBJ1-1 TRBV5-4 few CASSSVQGAFF TGTGCCAGCAGCTCTGTACAGGGAGCTTTCTTT
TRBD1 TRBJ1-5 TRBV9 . CASSATGYGNQPQHF TGTGCCAGCAGCGCGACAGGGTATGGCAATCAGCCCCAGCATTTT
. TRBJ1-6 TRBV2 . CASAGIRGSPLHF TGTGCCAGCGCCGGGATCCGGGGATCCCCCCTCCACTTT
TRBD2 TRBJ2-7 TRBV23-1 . CASSLPLSGGTYEQYF TGCGCCAGCAGTCTCCCTTTGAGCGGGGGTACCTACGAGCAGTACTTC
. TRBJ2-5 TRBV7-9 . CASSSSETQYF TGTGCCAGCAGCTCCTCAGAGACCCAGTACTTC
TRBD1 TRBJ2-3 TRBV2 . CASSEDRSPDTQYF TGTGCCAGCAGTGAGGACAGGAGCCCGGATACGCAGTATTTT
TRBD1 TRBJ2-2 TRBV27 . CASSSPGTGKPGELFF TGTGCCAGCAGCTCCCCGGGGACAGGGAAGCCCGGGGAGCTGTTTTTT
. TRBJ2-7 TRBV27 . CASSLTLGGTASYEQYF TGTGCCAGCAGTTTAACTCTGGGCGGGACAGCCTCCTACGAGCAGTACTTC
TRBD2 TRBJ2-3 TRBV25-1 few CASSGRLAGVGDTQYF TGTGCCAGCAGTGGGAGACTAGCGGGGGTTGGAGATACGCAGTATTTT
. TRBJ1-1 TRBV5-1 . CASSGLQGPQTEAFF TGCGCCAGCAGTGGTCTACAGGGCCCGCAGACTGAAGCTTTCTTT
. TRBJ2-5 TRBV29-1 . CSGDRSGETQYF TGCAGCGGTGACAGGTCGGGGGAGACCCAGTACTTC
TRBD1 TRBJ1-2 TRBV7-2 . CASSPGQGYGYTF TGTGCCAGCAGCCCCGGACAGGGTTATGGCTACACCTTC
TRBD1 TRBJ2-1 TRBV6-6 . CASRRGLTYNEQFF TGTGCCAGCAGGAGGGGGCTGACCTACAATGAGCAGTTCTTC
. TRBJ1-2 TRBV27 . CASSSRLRDKNYGYTF TGTGCCAGCAGTTCCCGACTCCGGGACAAAAACTATGGCTACACCTTC
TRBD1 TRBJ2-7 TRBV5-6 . CASSRDRRSEQYF TGTGCCAGCAGCCGGGACAGGCGATCCGAGCAGTACTTC
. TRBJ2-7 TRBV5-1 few CASSSRSSVLFSYEQYF TGCGCCAGCAGCTCCCGCTCCTCAGTCCTCTTCTCTTACGAGCAGTACTTC
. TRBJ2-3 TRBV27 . CASTTGLGGNTQYF TGTGCCAGCACGACAGGGCTTGGCGGGAATACGCAGTATTTT
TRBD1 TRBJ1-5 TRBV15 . CATSRDRTGGRTAHNQPQHF TGTGCCACCAGCAGAGATCGGACAGGCGGCCGGACAGCCCATAATCAGCCCCAGCATTTT
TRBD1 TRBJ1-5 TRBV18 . CASSPLDRGSNQPQHF TGTGCCAGCTCACCCTTGGACAGGGGAAGCAATCAGCCCCAGCATTTT
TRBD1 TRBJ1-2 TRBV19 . CASSFRTGGGYGYTF TGTGCCAGTAGTTTCCGGACAGGGGGTGGGTATGGCTACACCTTC
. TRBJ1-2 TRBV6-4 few CASSYGGQPRRFGGYTF TGTGCCAGCAGCTACGGGGGGCAGCCCCGGCGTTTTGGTGGCTACACCTTC
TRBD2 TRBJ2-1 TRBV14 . CASSQVGGGGPFF TGTGCCAGCAGCCAAGTAGGAGGCGGGGGACCGTTCTTC
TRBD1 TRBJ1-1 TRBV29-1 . CSVGDRVAEAFF TGCAGCGTTGGTGACAGGGTCGCTGAAGCTTTCTTT
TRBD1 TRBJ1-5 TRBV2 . CASSDARGDQPQHF TGTGCCAGCAGTGACGCCAGGGGGGATCAGCCCCAGCATTTT
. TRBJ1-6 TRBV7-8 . CASSLEFRSSYNSPLHF TGTGCCAGCAGCTTAGAATTCCGGAGCTCCTATAATTCACCCCTCCACTTT
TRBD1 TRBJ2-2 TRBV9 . CASSVGHRGNTGELFF TGTGCCAGCAGCGTAGGACACAGGGGTAACACCGGGGAGCTGTTTTTT
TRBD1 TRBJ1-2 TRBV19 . CASRPQGNYGYTF TGTGCCAGTAGGCCACAGGGGAACTATGGCTACACCTTC
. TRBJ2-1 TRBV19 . CASSPEWDEQFF TGTGCCAGTAGTCCGGAGTGGGATGAGCAGTTCTTC
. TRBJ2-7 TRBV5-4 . CASSLAEKTGLYEQYF TGTGCCAGCAGCTTGGCCGAAAAGACAGGCCTCTACGAGCAGTACTTC
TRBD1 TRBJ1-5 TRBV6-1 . CASSEMERDRGMRSNQPQHF TGTGCCAGCAGTGAAATGGAACGGGACAGGGGTATGCGGAGCAATCAGCCCCAGCATTTT
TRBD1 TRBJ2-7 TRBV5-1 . CASSLERGPYEQYF TGCGCCAGCAGCTTGGAGAGGGGGCCCTACGAGCAGTACTTC
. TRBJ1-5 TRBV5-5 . CASSLGQGFEPQHF TGTGCCAGCAGCTTAGGGCAGGGTTTTGAGCCCCAGCATTTT
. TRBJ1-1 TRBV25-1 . CASSEYRQPNTEAFF TGTGCCAGCAGTGAATATCGACAGCCAAACACTGAAGCTTTCTTT
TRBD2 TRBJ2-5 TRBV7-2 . CASSLGLAGGQFETQYF TGTGCCAGCAGCTTAGGGCTAGCGGGTGGACAATTCGAGACCCAGTACTTC
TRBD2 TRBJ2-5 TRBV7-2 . CASARRGGAKQETQYF TGTGCCAGCGCGCGTCGGGGGGGCGCGAAGCAAGAGACCCAGTACTTC
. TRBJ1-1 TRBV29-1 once CSGRKQGNTEAFF TGCAGCGGAAGGAAACAGGGTAACACTGAAGCTTTCTTT